This T cell receptor beta chain originates from a study of shared T cell receptors in the human thymus. The CDR3 consists of 18 residues. CDR1 MDHEN and CDR2 SYDVKM come from the germline V gene. The V segment lost 5 bases and the J segment 0 bases; nucleotides outside the gene matches: 12. Sequencing used immunoSEQ multiplex PCR; TCRdb keeps in-frame clones, though not all of them. The data hold some 700,000 clones, with 70% to 90% observed a single time. Separately, the same data were catalogued under a study of human thymus T cells. As that study records: Obtained as resections during corrective heart surgery, the thymus tissue was then studied.

This chain connects TRBV28 to TRBJ2-7; 11 bases match TRBD2. Sequencing was performed on thymocytes. This clonotype originated in a girl under three years old with a congenital heart defect. The CDR3 coding sequence is TGTGCCAGCAGTCTACCGACTAGCGGGGTCCCTAGCTCCTACGAGCAGTACTTC. Translated, it gives CASSLPTSGVPSSYEQYF.